The rows below give T cell receptor beta chains drawn from one sample of a study of blood T cells in healthy people across ages. One entry per CDR3 protein, called by TCRdb with MiXCR from the 5' RACE reads. The table has 800,000 to 950,000 distinct CDR3 sequences, approximately 49% seen once. Sequenced material: blood. The receptors here all came from a man younger than 40 in good health. CDR3s include the opening cysteine and the closing phenylalanine or tryptophan. Fields, in order: J gene, clone size, D gene, V gene, CDR3 protein, CDR3 DNA. The D gene is left open where the match is weak. Clone size is not always given. Where it is, it says once, few, many or a class for expanded clones.

j_call: TRBJ2-2
clone_size: -
d_call: TRBD2
v_call: TRBV6-1
cdr3_aa: CASSGGSGGAKELFF
cdr3_nt: TGTGCCAGCAGTGGGGGTAGCGGGGGGGCAAAGGAGCTGTTTTTT

j_call: TRBJ1-5
clone_size: few
d_call: TRBD1
v_call: TRBV2
cdr3_aa: CASSGDSSLAPQHF
cdr3_nt: TGTGCCAGCAGTGGGGACAGTTCTTTAGCGCCCCAGCATTTT

j_call: TRBJ1-2
clone_size: once
d_call: TRBD1
v_call: TRBV9
cdr3_aa: CASSGDSIYTF
cdr3_nt: TGTGCCAGCAGCGGGGACAGCATCTACACCTTC

j_call: TRBJ1-2
clone_size: -
d_call: -
v_call: TRBV10-3
cdr3_aa: CATFDSYGYTF
cdr3_nt: TGTGCCACCTTCGACAGCTATGGCTACACCTTC

j_call: TRBJ2-3
clone_size: -
d_call: TRBD2
v_call: TRBV7-2
cdr3_aa: CASSLVALATDTQYF
cdr3_nt: TGTGCCAGCAGCTTAGTGGCACTAGCGACAGATACGCAGTATTTT

j_call: TRBJ2-5
clone_size: -
d_call: TRBD2
v_call: TRBV6-5
cdr3_aa: CASRTTWTSGGETQYF
cdr3_nt: TGTGCCAGCAGAACGACCTGGACTAGCGGAGGGGAGACCCAGTACTTC

j_call: TRBJ1-2
clone_size: once
d_call: -
v_call: TRBV7-3
cdr3_aa: CASSLDGQPYGGYTF
cdr3_nt: TGTGCCAGCAGCTTAGATGGTCAGCCTTATGGTGGCTACACCTTC

j_call: TRBJ2-7
clone_size: -
d_call: -
v_call: TRBV4-1
cdr3_aa: CASSLYLANPSSYEQYF
cdr3_nt: TGCGCCAGCAGCCTCTACCTAGCGAACCCGAGCTCCTACGAGCAGTACTTC

j_call: TRBJ1-1
clone_size: -
d_call: -
v_call: TRBV7-2
cdr3_aa: CASSLSAYTEAFF
cdr3_nt: TGTGCCAGCAGCTTATCGGCTTACACTGAAGCTTTCTTT

j_call: TRBJ2-1
clone_size: -
d_call: -
v_call: TRBV5-1
cdr3_aa: CASSSLNSYNEQFF
cdr3_nt: TGCGCCAGCAGCTCACTAAACTCCTACAATGAGCAGTTCTTC